A selection of T cell receptor beta chains follows, all from one sample in a study of T cell repertoires in cytomegalovirus infection. TCRdb processed the reads anew with MiXCR; each CDR3 protein has one entry. The table shows about half a million distinct CDR3 sequences, with 30% to 35% occurring only once. Their antigens remain unidentified. The sequencing used cultured PBMCs, collected from culture after CMV antigen stimulation. Every receptor here comes from a human donor in good health (CMV status not recorded). Some clones in this sample may be carry-over from other donors' samples. Each CDR3 is given without its conserved first and last residue. The D gene is left open where the match is weak.

v_call	d_call	j_call	cdr3_aa
TRBV6-8	TRBD1	TRBJ2-7	ASSLRQGLTYEQY
TRBV5-1	TRBD2	TRBJ2-7	ASSLTKGGILYEQY
TRBV12-3/TRBV12-4	.	TRBJ2-1	ASRRGGYEQF
TRBV12-3/TRBV12-4	.	TRBJ1-1	ASSWPVGQAF
TRBV12-3/TRBV12-4	TRBD1	TRBJ1-1	ASSSGTGANTEAF
TRBV7-8	TRBD1	TRBJ1-1	ASSLNAGGNTEAF
TRBV12-3/TRBV12-4	TRBD2	TRBJ2-5	ASSFRTSGETQY
TRBV4-1	TRBD2	TRBJ2-1	ASSQPSSGRYNEQF
TRBV30	.	TRBJ1-1	AWSGTRDIKAF
TRBV24-1	.	TRBJ1-5	ATSDHGRGGNQPQH
TRBV4-3	.	TRBJ2-5	ASSQEQGRSETQY
TRBV11-1	.	TRBJ2-3	ASSLDTTPRPQY
TRBV29-1	.	TRBJ1-4	SVPGTGNEKLF
TRBV19	TRBD2	TRBJ2-7	ASSTPGTSWPYEQY
TRBV4-1	.	TRBJ2-7	ASSQAPLNSYEQY
TRBV28	TRBD1	TRBJ2-7	ASSIDRVPYEQY
TRBV5-3	.	TRBJ2-5	ARSLGGEETQY
TRBV5-5	TRBD1	TRBJ1-5	ASSVGQSNQPQH
TRBV7-2	TRBD1	TRBJ1-2	ASSEGQGSNYGYT